This T cell receptor beta chain was identified in a study of T cell repertoires in cytomegalovirus infection. V lost 2 bases to trimming and J lost 4 bases, with 13 bases between them. Germline V lookup: CDR1 SGHKS, CDR2 YYEKEE (reference sequence). CDR3 size: 15 residues. TCRdb called the reads again in MiXCR, with one record for every CDR3 protein. The data contain approximately 590,000 distinct CDR3 sequences, 35% to 50% of them singletons. To note about this clonotype: Antigen unknown.

The clonotype was recovered from a human donor in good health (CMV status not recorded). Some clones in this sample may be carry-over from other donors' samples. The starting material was cultured PBMCs, obtained from culture after CMV antigen stimulation. The chain joins TRBV5-5 to TRBJ1-5, with TRBD1 as a possible D gene (6 bases). CDR3 protein: CASSFRPGTNQPQHF. CDR3 DNA sequence: TGTGCCAGCAGCTTCAGGCCAGGGACAAATCAGCCCCAGCATTTT.